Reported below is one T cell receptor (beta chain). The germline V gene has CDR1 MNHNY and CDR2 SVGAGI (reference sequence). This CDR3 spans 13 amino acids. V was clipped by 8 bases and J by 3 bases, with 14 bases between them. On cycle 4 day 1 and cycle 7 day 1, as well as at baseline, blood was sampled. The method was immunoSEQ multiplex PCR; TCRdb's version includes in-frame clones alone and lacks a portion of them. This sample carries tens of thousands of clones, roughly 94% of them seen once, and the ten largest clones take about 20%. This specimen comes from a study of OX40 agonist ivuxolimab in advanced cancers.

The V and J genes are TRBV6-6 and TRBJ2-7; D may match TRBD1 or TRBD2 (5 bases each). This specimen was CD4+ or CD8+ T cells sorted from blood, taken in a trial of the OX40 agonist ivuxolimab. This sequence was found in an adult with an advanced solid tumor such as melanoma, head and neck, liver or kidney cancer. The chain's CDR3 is CASLGPLNYEQYF. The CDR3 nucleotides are TGTGCCAGCTTGGGACCGCTGAACTACGAGCAGTACTTC.